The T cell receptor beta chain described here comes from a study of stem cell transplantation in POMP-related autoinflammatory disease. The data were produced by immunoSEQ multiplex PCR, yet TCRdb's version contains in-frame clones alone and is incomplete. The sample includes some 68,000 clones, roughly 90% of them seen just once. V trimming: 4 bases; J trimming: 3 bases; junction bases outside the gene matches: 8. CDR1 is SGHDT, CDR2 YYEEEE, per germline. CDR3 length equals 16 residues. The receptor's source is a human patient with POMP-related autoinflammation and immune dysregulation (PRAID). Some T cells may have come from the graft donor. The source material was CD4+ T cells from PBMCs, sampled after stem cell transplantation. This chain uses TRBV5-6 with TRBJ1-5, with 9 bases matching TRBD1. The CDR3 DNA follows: TGTGCCAGCAGCCTCCGGGGGACAGGGTCCAATCAGCCCCAGCATTTT. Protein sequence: CASSLRGTGSNQPQHF.